The subject of this entry is one T cell receptor (beta chain). What this receptor recognizes is not known. No clone much larger than this one lies a single base away; base qualities are absent. The sample is drawn from a study of CD8 T cells in Susac syndrome (dated by TCRdb to the late 2010s). Study-level background: Of the Susac syndrome patients who were sequenced, under 10 were in clinical remission while about six had clinically active disease. At blood withdrawal, Susac syndrome patients were therapy-naive, treated with corticosteroids (with IVIg additionally given to some), or treated with IVIg alone. Repertoire sequencing was used to test whether CD8+ T cell activation and differentiation in Susac syndrome was antigen driven. CD8+ T cell repertoire clonality was compared between more than 9 healthy donors, some 14 Susac syndrome patients and approximately 16 multiple sclerosis patients. Overall results and qualifications from the work: The TCR sequencing and HLA analysis was acknowledged to have included a relatively small number of individuals. CD8+ repertoires in Susac syndrome showed clonal expansion, which was highest in CD8+ TEMRA cells and was greater in clinically active patients than in remitting patients. In the total CD8+ and CD8+ TEMRA repertoires, around 17 and five Susac-specific public clones, respectively, were identified.

V is reduced by 2 bases and J by 5 bases, leaving a spacing of 15 bases between them. The germline V gene provides CDR1 SGHRS and CDR2 YFSETQ. From cysteine to phenylalanine, the CDR3 is 15 amino acids long. The CDR3 DNA has 45 bases and is translated from base 1. Peripheral blood CD8+ and CD4+ T cells from healthy donors, Susac syndrome patients and multiple sclerosis patients were profiled by high-throughput TCR beta sequencing. Susac syndrome patients met recently defined diagnostic criteria for definite or probable disease. Bulk CD8+ and CD4+ T cells were purified magnetically by negative isolation, whereas CD8+ TEMRA cells were enriched by FACS. Blood was drawn into EDTA tubes, processed within 24 hours, and PBMCs were isolated by density gradient centrifugation. PBMCs intended for TCR sequencing were cryopreserved in liquid nitrogen and were subsequently thawed in a 37 degrees C water bath. The sorted or isolated CD4+, CD8+ and CD8+ TEMRA cells reached a purity of at least 90%.

RNA was extracted using the RNeasy kit, and roughly 0.45 to 1 ug of the RNA was reverse transcribed with random hexamers. The immunoSEQ multiplex PCR assay, covering 54 Vbeta and 13 Jbeta segments, was used to amplify TCR beta CDR3 regions. Bias from PCR amplification was corrected by using a synthetic template baseline for primer optimization and for computational correction. The authors' pipeline ran thus. Reads were annotated to V, D and J genes per IMGT and analyzed with immunoSEQ Analyzer, keeping only productive sequences. Clonality was computed as one minus Shannon entropy normalized by log2 of the number of productive unique sequences. For each patient and control, public and private clones were evaluated among the 100 most prevalent clones. Clones were defined as Susac-specific when absent from the healthy and MS cohorts, from approximately 970 published viral clones and from other ImmuneACCESS disease sequences. TCRdb passed the public sequencing reads through fastp at Q25 and MiXCR, retaining productive beta sequences. Every entry covers one CDR3 protein and lists the most common genes and DNA from its rows. Clone size and V and J calls follow TCRdb, not the original study. The sample contains fewer than 85,000 distinct CDR3 sequences, approximately 94% of them found a single time. Together, the top ten hold approximately 0.49% of the sample.

Sequenced: CD8+ T cells from PBMCs. Recombination linked TRBV5-1 to TRBJ2-3; TRBD2 could be the D gene, as 6 bases match. This clonotype was sampled from a human donor with Susac syndrome. In nucleotide form, the sequence is TGCGCCAGCAGCTTCTTCGGACTATCGGGAGATACGCAGTATTTT. The resulting protein is CASSFFGLSGDTQYF.